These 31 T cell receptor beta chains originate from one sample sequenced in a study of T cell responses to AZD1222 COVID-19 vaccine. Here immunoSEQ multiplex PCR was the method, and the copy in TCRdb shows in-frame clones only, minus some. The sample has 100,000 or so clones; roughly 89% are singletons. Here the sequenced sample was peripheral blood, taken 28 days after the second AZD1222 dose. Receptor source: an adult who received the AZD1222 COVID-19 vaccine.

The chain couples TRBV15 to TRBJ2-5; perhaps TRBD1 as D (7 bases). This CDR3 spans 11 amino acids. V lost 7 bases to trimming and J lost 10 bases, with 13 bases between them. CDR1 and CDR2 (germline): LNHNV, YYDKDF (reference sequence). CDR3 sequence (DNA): TGTGCCACCACCGGAGGGACAGTCCAGTACTTC. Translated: CATTGGTVQYF.

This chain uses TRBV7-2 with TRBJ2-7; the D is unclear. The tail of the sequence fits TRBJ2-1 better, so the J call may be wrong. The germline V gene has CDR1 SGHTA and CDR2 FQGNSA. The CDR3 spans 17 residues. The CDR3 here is CASSPSNHRSPYNEQFF. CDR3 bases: TGTGCCAGCAGCCCCTCCAATCACCGGAGCCCCTACAATGAGCAGTTCTTC.

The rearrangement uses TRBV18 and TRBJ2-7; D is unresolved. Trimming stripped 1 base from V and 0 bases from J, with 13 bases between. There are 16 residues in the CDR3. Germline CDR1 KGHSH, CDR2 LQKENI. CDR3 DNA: TGTGCCAGCTCACCACAGGGCAGGACCGTCTCCTACGAGCAGTACTTC. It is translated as CASSPQGRTVSYEQYF.

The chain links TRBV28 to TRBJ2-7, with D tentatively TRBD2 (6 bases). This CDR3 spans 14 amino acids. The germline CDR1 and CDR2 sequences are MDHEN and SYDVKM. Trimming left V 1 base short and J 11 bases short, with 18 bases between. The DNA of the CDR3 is TGTGCCAGCAGTTTATCCCGGGGGATCCGGCGGGAGTACTTC. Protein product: CASSLSRGIRREYF.

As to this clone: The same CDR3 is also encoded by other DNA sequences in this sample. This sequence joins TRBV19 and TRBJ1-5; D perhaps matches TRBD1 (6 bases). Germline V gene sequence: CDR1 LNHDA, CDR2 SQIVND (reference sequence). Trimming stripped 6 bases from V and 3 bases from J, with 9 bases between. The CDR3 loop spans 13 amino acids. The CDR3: CASSWTDNQPQHF. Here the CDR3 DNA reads TGTGCCAGTAGCTGGACAGACAATCAGCCCCAGCATTTT.

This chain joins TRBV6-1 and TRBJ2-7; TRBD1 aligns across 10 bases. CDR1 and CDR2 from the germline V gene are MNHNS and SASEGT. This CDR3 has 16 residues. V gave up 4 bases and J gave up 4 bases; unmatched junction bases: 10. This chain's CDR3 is CASSVSRTGGRYEQYF. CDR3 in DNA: TGTGCCAGCAGTGTTTCCCGGACAGGGGGAAGGTACGAGCAGTACTTC.

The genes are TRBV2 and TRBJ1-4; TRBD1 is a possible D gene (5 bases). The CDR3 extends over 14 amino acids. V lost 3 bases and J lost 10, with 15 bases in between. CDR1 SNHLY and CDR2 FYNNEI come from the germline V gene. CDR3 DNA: TGTGCCAGCAGTGAGGTGGACACGCAACTAAAACTGTTTTTT. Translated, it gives CASSEVDTQLKLFF.

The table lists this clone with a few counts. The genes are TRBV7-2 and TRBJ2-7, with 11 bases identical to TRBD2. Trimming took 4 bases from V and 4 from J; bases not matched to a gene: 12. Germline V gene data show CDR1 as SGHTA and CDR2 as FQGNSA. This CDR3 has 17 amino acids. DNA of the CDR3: TGTGCCAGCAGCTCCTTAGTCCTTAGCGGGAGGGGTTACGAGCAGTACTTC. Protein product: CASSSLVLSGRGYEQYF.

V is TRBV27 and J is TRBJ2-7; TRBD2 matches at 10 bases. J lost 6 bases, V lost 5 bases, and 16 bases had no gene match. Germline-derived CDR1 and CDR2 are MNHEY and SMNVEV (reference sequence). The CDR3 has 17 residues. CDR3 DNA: TGTGCCAGCAGTCTTTATTCTTTTGAGCGGGAGGGAATCGAGCAGTACTTC. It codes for CASSLYSFEREGIEQYF.

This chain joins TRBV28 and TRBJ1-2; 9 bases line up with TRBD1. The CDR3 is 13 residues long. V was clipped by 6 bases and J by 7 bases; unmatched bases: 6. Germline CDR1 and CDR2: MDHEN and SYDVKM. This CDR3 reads CASSLTGGVGYTF. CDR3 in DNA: TGTGCCAGCAGCCTAACAGGGGGCGTTGGCTACACCTTC.

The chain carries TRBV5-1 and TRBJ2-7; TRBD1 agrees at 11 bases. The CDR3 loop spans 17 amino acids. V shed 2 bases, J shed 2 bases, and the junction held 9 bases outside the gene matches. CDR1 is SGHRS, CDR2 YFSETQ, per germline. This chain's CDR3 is CASSFGKPGQGAYEQYF. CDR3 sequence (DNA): TGCGCCAGCAGCTTTGGCAAACCGGGACAGGGGGCCTACGAGCAGTACTTC.

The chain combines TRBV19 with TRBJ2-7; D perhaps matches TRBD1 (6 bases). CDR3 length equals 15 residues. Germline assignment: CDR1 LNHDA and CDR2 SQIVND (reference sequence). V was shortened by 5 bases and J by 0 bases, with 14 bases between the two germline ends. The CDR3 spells CASSAQGRLSYEQYF. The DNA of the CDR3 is TGTGCCAGTAGTGCACAGGGCCGCCTCTCCTACGAGCAGTACTTC. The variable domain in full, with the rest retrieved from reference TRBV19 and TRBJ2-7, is DGGITQSPKYLFRKEGQNVTLSCEQNLNHDAMYWYRQDPGQGLRLIYYSQIVNDFQKGDIAEGYSVSREKKESFPLTVTSAQKNPTAFYLCASSAQGRLSYEQYFGPGTRLTVT.

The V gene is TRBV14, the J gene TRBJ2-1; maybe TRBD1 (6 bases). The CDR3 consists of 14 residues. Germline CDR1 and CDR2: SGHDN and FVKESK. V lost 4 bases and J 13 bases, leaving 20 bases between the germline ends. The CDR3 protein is CASSPGSPGHPQFF. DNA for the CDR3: TGTGCCAGCAGCCCGGGCAGTCCGGGACACCCTCAGTTCTTC.

For the CDR3, the DNA is TGTGCCAGCAGTGATGAGGGCTGGAACACCATATATTTT. It codes for CASSDEGWNTIYF. This sequence joins TRBV6-1 and TRBJ1-3, with D uncertain. The CDR3 loop spans 13 amino acids. Trimming shortened V by 3 bases and J by 7 bases, and 10 bases separated the two germline ends. Germline CDR1 reads MNHNS; CDR2 reads SASEGT.

CDR3 region: CASSGQVGYGYTF. The CDR3 DNA reads TGTGCCAGTAGTGGACAGGTCGGCTATGGCTACACCTTC. The rearrangement joins TRBV19 to TRBJ1-2; 7 bases align to TRBD1. Germline CDR1 LNHDA, CDR2 SQIVND (reference sequence). J lost 4 bases, V lost 5 bases, and 4 bases had no gene match. This CDR3 has 13 residues.

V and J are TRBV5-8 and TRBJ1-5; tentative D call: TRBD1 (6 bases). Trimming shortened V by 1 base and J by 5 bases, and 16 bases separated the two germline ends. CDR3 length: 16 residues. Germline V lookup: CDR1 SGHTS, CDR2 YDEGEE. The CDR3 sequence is CASSLIWGLVDQPQHF. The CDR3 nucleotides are TGTGCCAGCAGCTTGATTTGGGGGCTCGTCGATCAGCCCCAGCATTTT.

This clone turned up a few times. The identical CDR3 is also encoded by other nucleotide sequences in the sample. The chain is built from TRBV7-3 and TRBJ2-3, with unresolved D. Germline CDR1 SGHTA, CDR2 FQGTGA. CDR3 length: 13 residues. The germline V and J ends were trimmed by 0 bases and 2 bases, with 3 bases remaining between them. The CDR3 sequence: CASSLTPTDTQYF. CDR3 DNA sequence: TGTGCCAGCAGCTTAACCCCCACAGATACGCAGTATTTT.

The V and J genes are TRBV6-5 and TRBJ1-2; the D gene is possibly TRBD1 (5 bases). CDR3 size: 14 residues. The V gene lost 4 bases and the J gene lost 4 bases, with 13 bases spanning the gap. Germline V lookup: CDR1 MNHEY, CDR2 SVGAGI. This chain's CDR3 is CASSSGPGSYGYTF. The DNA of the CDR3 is TGTGCCAGCAGTTCGGGACCAGGGAGCTATGGCTACACCTTC.

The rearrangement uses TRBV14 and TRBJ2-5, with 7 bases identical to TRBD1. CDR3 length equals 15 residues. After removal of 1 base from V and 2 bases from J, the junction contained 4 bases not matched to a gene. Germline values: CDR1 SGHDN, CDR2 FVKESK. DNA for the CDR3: TGTGCCAGCAGCCAAGTAGGGGGCACTCAAGAGACCCAGTACTTC. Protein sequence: CASSQVGGTQETQYF.

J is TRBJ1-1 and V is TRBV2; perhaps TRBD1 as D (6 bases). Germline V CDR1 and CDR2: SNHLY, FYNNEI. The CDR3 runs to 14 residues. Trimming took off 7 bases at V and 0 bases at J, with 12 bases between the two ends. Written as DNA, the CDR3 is TGTGCCAGCAAAATGGGGGCCATGAACACTGAAGCTTTCTTT. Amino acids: CASKMGAMNTEAFF.

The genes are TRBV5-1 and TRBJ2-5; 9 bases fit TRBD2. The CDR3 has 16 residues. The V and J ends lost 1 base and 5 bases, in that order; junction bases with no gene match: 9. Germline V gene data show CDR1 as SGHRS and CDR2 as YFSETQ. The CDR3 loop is CASSLWGSGSVETQYF. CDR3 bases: TGCGCCAGCAGCTTGTGGGGTAGCGGGAGCGTTGAGACCCAGTACTTC. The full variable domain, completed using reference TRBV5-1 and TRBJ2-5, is KAGVTQTPRYLIKTRGQQVTLSCSPISGHRSVSWYQQTPGQGLQFLFEYFSETQRNKGNFPGRFSGRQFSNSRSEMNVSTLELGDSALYLCASSLWGSGSVETQYFGPGTRLLVL.

DNA for the CDR3: TGTGCCAGTAGTAGGATGAACACTGAAGCTTTCTTT. It codes for CASSRMNTEAFF. This rearrangement joins TRBV19 to TRBJ1-1; D is undetermined. Germline loops: CDR1 LNHDA, CDR2 SQIVND (reference sequence). The CDR3 is 12 amino acids. Trimming took 4 bases from V and 0 from J, leaving 3 bases between them.

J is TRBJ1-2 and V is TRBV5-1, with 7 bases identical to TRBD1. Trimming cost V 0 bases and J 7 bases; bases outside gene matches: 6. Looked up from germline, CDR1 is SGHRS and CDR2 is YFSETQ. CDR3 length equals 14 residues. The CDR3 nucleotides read TGCGCCAGCAGCTTGGGGGACAGTCGGAGTGGCTACACCTTC. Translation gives CASSLGDSRSGYTF. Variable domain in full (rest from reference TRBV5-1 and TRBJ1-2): KAGVTQTPRYLIKTRGQQVTLSCSPISGHRSVSWYQQTPGQGLQFLFEYFSETQRNKGNFPGRFSGRQFSNSRSEMNVSTLELGDSALYLCASSLGDSRSGYTFGSGTRLTVV.

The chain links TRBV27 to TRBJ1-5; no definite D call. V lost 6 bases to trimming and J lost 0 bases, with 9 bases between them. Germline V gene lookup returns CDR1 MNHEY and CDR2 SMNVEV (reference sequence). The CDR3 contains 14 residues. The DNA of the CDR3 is TGTGCCAGCAGCCCCGGATATAGCAATCAGCCCCAGCATTTT. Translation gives CASSPGYSNQPQHF.

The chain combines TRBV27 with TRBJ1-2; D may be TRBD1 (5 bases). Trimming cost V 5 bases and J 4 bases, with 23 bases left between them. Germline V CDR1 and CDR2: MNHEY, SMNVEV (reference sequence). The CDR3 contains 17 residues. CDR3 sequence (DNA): TGTGCCAGCAGTCTGGGGGGTGGGCTAAGCGCTTTCTATGGCTACACCTTC. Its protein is CASSLGGGLSAFYGYTF.

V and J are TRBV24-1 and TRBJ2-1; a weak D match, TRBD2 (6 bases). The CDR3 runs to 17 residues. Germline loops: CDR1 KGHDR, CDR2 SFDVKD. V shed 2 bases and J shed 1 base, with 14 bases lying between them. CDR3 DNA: TGTGCCACCAGTGATTCGCCCGGGACTCGTTCCTACAATGAGCAGTTCTTC. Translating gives CATSDSPGTRSYNEQFF.

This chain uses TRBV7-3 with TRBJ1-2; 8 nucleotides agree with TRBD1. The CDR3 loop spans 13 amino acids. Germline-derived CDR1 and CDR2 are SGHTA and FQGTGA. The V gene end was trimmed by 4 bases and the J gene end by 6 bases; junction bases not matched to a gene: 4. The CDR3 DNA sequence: TGTGCCAGCAGCTCCAGGGGGCGCGATGGCTACACCTTC. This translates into CASSSRGRDGYTF.

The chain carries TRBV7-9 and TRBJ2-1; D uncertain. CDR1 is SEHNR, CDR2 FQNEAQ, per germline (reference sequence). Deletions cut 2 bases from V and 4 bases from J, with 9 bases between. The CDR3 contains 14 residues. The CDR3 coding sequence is TGTGCCAGCAGCTTAAGAAACTCTTACAATGAGCAGTTCTTC. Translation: CASSLRNSYNEQFF. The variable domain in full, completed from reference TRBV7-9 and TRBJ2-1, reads DTGVSQNPRHKITKRGQNVTFRCDPISEHNRLYWYRQTLGQGPEFLTYFQNEAQLEKSRLLSDRFSAERPKGSFSTLEIQRTEQGDSAMYLCASSLRNSYNEQFFGPGTRLTVL.

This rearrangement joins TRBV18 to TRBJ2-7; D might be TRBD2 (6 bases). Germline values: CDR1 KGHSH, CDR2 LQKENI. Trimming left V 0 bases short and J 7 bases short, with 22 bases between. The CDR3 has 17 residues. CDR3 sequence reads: CASSPPFGGGAPGEQYF. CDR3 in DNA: TGTGCCAGCTCACCACCGTTTGGAGGCGGGGCCCCGGGGGAGCAGTACTTC.

CDR3 DNA sequence: TGTGCCAGCAGCTTGGGACTAGCGGGCGTCAATGAGCAGTTCTTC. It yields the protein CASSLGLAGVNEQFF. The V and J genes are TRBV7-3 and TRBJ2-1; 12 nucleotides line up with TRBD2. The CDR3 runs 15 residues. Germline CDR1 reads SGHTA; CDR2 reads FQGTGA. V lost 3 bases to trimming and J lost 6 bases; unmatched junction nucleotides: 3.

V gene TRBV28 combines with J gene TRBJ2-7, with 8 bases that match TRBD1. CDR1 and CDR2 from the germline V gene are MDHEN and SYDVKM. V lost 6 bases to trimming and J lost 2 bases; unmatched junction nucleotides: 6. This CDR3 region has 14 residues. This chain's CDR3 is CASSTGQDPYEQYF. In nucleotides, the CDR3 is TGTGCCAGCAGCACGGGACAGGACCCCTACGAGCAGTACTTC.